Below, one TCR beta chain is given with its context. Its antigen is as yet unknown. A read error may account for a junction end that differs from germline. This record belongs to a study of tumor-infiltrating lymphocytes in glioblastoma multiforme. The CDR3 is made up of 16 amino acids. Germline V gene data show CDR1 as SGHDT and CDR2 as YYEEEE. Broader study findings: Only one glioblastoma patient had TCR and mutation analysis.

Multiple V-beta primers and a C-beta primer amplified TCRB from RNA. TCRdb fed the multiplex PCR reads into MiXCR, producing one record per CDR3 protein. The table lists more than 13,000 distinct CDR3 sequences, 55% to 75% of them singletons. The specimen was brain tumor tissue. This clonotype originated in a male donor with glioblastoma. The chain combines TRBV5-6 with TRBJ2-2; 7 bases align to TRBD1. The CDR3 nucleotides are TGTGCCAGCAGCCCGGAAAGGCTACAGGGGTCCGGGGAGTTGTTTTTT. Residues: CASSPERLQGSGELFF.